Following are 16 T cell receptor beta chains from one sample sequenced in a study of tumor and adjacent non-tumor tissue in lung cancer. The template was RNA from unsorted bulk tissue. The library came from three nested PCR rounds adapted from ARM-PCR protocols. MiXCR, applied by TCRdb to the multiplex PCR reads, yields one record per CDR3 protein. The data show about 110,000 distinct CDR3 sequences, more than 60% seen once. The sample was lung tumor tissue. Receptors originate from a woman aged 55-69 years with non-small cell lung cancer.

The chain couples TRBV28 to TRBJ1-4; D may be TRBD1 (6 bases). V was shortened by 4 bases and J by 0 bases, with 6 bases between the two germline ends. This CDR3 is 14 amino acids long. Germline assignment: CDR1 MDHEN and CDR2 SYDVKM. The DNA for the CDR3 is TGTGCCAGCAGTTACAGGGCAACTAATGAAAAACTGTTTTTT. Translating it yields CASSYRATNEKLFF. Using reference TRBV28 and TRBJ1-4 for the parts outside the CDR3, the full variable domain is DVKVTQSSRYLVKRTGEKVFLECVQDMDHENMFWYRQDPGLGLRLIYFSYDVKMKEKGDIPEGYSVSREKKERFSLILESASTNQTSMYLCASSYRATNEKLFFGSGTQLSVL.

A word on this clonotype: One junction end does not reproduce the germline sequence, and a read error may be involved. This chain links TRBV11-2 with TRBJ2-7; D possibly matches TRBD1 or TRBD2 (5 bases each). Germline CDR1 reads SGHAT; CDR2 reads FQNNGV. This CDR3 is 14 amino acids long. The CDR3 protein is CSSSWDRGGYEQQF. The CDR3 DNA follows: TGTTCCAGCAGTTGGGACCGCGGAGGATACGAGCAGCAATTC.

This clonotype appeared many times. This chain links TRBV4-3 with TRBJ2-6, with D uncertain. The germline V and J ends were trimmed by 4 bases and 1 base, with 11 bases remaining between them. From germline, CDR1 is LGHNA and CDR2 YSLEER. The CDR3 is made up of 16 amino acids. The CDR3 sequence is CASSPRTSSGANVLTF. CDR3 sequence (DNA): TGCGCCAGCAGCCCCCGGACCTCTTCTGGGGCCAACGTCCTGACTTTC.

In this sample, this clonotype turned up many times. Here the CDR3 reads CAIRSRVGRTGELFF. The CDR3 DNA follows: TGTGCCATCCGGTCTCGGGTCGGCCGGACCGGGGAGCTGTTTTTT. V gene TRBV11-3 combines with J gene TRBJ2-2, with D hard to call. V lost 10 bases and J 5 bases, leaving 20 bases between the germline ends. This CDR3 spans 15 amino acids. CDR1 and CDR2 (germline): SGHNT, YENEEA.

On this clonotype: Because the CDR3 is missing its conserved closing phenylalanine or tryptophan, this is likely a read error. The chain links TRBV11-3 to TRBJ2-1, with TRBD2 matching over 7 bases. V was pared by 3 bases and J by 7 bases, with 9 bases of the junction left unmatched. The CDR3 extends over 15 amino acids. Germline CDR1 and CDR2: SGHNT and YENEEA. The CDR3 sequence: CASSFGLGEGNEQFV. DNA for the CDR3: TGTGCCAGCAGCTTCGGACTGGGGGAGGGAAATGAGCAGTTCGTC.

On this clonotype: The CDR3 carries no conserved terminal phenylalanine or tryptophan, so it likely arises from a read error. CDR3 DNA: TGTGCCACCATCCGGCGGGGGGGGAGCTCCTACAATGAGCAGTTCCTC. Translation: CATIRRGGSSYNEQFL. This sequence joins TRBV24-1 and TRBJ2-1; 9 positions agree with TRBD2. Trimming removed 8 bases from V and 0 bases from J; junction bases left unmatched: 7. CDR1 KGHDR and CDR2 SFDVKD come from the germline V gene. The CDR3 consists of 16 residues.

With respect to this clonotype: A read error may produce the germline difference seen at one junction end. The CDR3, as DNA: TGCAGCGTGACACAGGGAGGCACTGGAGCTCTCTTT. Protein: CSVTQGGTGALF. This rearrangement joins TRBV29-1 to TRBJ1-1; TRBD1 might be the D (6 bases). The CDR3 is 12 amino acids. Germline V gene sequence: CDR1 SQVTM, CDR2 ANQGSEA.

About this clonotype: Because the CDR3 is missing its conserved closing phenylalanine or tryptophan, this is likely a read error. The gene calls are TRBV6-2 or TRBV6-3 and TRBJ2-1; the D gene is possibly TRBD1 (6 bases). Looked up from germline, CDR1 is MNHEY and CDR2 is SVGEGT. V lost 6 bases and J 0 bases, leaving 24 bases between the germline ends. The CDR3 runs 19 residues. CDR3 sequence reads: CASSGKGRQQGSSYNEQFL. The DNA of the CDR3 is TGTGCCAGCAGCGGGAAGGGGCGGCAACAGGGAAGCTCCTACAATGAGCAGTTCCTC.

This clonotype was found many times. V is TRBV20-1 and J is TRBJ2-1; 10 bases agree with TRBD2. Germline trimming cut 2 bases from V and 8 bases from J; bases unmatched to any gene: 6. Germline loops: CDR1 DFQATT, CDR2 SNEGSKA (reference sequence). The CDR3 covers 14 residues. DNA of the CDR3: TGCAGTGCTAGAATGCCTAGCGGGAGCTATGAGCAGTTCTTC. Protein product: CSARMPSGSYEQFF.

This clonotype was counted a single time. The rearrangement uses TRBV20-1 and TRBJ1-3; D uncertain. Germline V lookup: CDR1 DFQATT, CDR2 SNEGSKA (reference sequence). The V gene lost 6 bases and the J gene lost 8 bases, with 14 bases spanning the gap. The CDR3 has 12 amino acids. The chain's CDR3 is CSAGGSGDTIYF. Written as DNA, the CDR3 is TGCAGTGCGGGAGGCTCTGGGGACACCATATATTTT.

Points on this clonotype: As the CDR3 is not closed by the conserved phenylalanine or tryptophan, this likely results from a read error. J is TRBJ1-1 and V is TRBV11-1; D remains unclear. The CDR3 totals 16 residues. Germline lookup yields CDR1 SGHAT and CDR2 FQDESV (reference sequence). In DNA, the CDR3 is TGTGCCAACAGCGCAAGTGACCGCCCAATGAACACTGAAGCTTTCGTT. This translates into CANSASDRPMNTEAFV.

With respect to this clonotype: Possible read error: a much larger clone is one base away. The chain has TRBV6-2 or TRBV6-3 and TRBJ1-2, with a possible D match to TRBD1 (5 bases). CDR1 and CDR2 (germline): MNHEY, SVGEGT. The CDR3 is made up of 15 amino acids. Here the CDR3 DNA reads TGTACCAGCTCCTTGGGGGGTGACGGTTCGAATGGCTACACCTTC. Its translation is CTSSLGGDGSNGYTF.

The chain combines TRBV28 with TRBJ2-7; tentatively, D is TRBD1 (6 bases). Trimming took 8 bases from V and 6 from J, leaving 20 bases between them. The CDR3 extends over 14 amino acids. Germline lookup yields CDR1 MDHEN and CDR2 SYDVKM. The CDR3 region has the DNA TGTGCCAGCGGGCCCCGGGACACGGTTTCCGAGCAGTACTTC. This codes for CASGPRDTVSEQYF.

Turning to this clonotype: A read error may explain this, as a much larger clone is one base away. V usage is TRBV20-1 and J usage is TRBJ2-7; 7 nucleotides align to TRBD2. This CDR3 spans 11 amino acids. Per the germline V gene, CDR1 is DFQATT and CDR2 is SNEGSKA (reference sequence). CDR3 sequence: CSARGGFKHYF. DNA of the CDR3: TGCAGTGCTAGGGGGGGGTTTAAGCACTACTTC.

As to this clonotype: Given the absence of the conserved phenylalanine or tryptophan at the CDR3 end, a read error is likely. The DNA is omitted, as the CDR3 cannot be located on it reliably, and the CDR3 follows TCRdb's listing. V gene TRBV6-1 combines with J gene TRBJ1-1; the DNA was not compared with TRBD1, the D call given in the table. CDR1 MNHNS and CDR2 SASEGT come from the germline V gene. The length of the CDR3 is 13 amino acids, counting both ends. The CDR3 reads CASQTDRGTEALS.

In its sample, this clonotype was seen once. The final CDR3 position lacks the conserved phenylalanine or tryptophan, pointing to a likely read error. This chain connects TRBV6-5 to TRBJ2-6; D unresolved. Looked up from germline, CDR1 is MNHEY and CDR2 is SVGAGI. This CDR3 comprises 15 residues. The CDR3 DNA reads as TGTGCCAGCGGTTACCGGGCGCCTGGGGCCAACGTCCTGACTATC. This codes for CASGYRAPGANVLTI.